These 20 T cell receptor beta chains were all obtained from the same sample, sequenced in a study of T cell repertoires in cytomegalovirus infection. TCRdb fed the reads into MiXCR, producing one record per CDR3 protein. The table lists about 260,000 distinct CDR3 sequences, about 13% of them singletons. The sample taken for sequencing was PBMCs. Receptor source: a human donor in good health (CMV status not recorded). Some clones in this sample may be carry-over from other donors' samples.

This clonotype was observed many times. The rearrangement links TRBV7-2 to TRBJ2-3, with D possibly matching TRBD2 (5 bases). The V gene lost 5 bases and the J gene lost 4 bases, with 16 bases spanning the gap. Germline values: CDR1 SGHTA, CDR2 FQGNSA. This CDR3 contains 15 residues. The CDR3 DNA reads as TGTGCCAGCAGCGAATGGCGGGTCGCCGCAGATACGCAGTATTTT. This translates into CASSEWRVAADTQYF.

This clonotype was detected ten times or more. DNA of the CDR3: TGTGCCAGCAGTGAAGCGGGACTAGCCACAGATACGCAGTATTTT. Translating gives CASSEAGLATDTQYF. The rearrangement uses TRBV6-1 and TRBJ2-3; 9 bases map to TRBD2. The CDR3 runs to 15 residues. CDR1 is MNHNS and CDR2 is SASEGT in the germline V gene. J was trimmed by 2 bases and V by 0 bases; bases with no gene match: 0.

This clonotype was seen a few times. The chain employs TRBV3-1 and TRBJ2-1; D gene uncertain. From germline, CDR1 is LGHDT and CDR2 YNNKEL (reference sequence). Trimming left V 2 bases short and J 6 bases short, with 5 bases between. The CDR3 consists of 12 residues. This CDR3 reads CASSQTLNEQFF. The CDR3 DNA is TGTGCCAGCAGCCAAACGCTCAATGAGCAGTTCTTC.

This clonotype came up many times. The chain has TRBV7-2 and TRBJ2-1; D unresolved. In germline, CDR1 is SGHTA, CDR2 FQGNSA. The CDR3 spans 13 residues. Trimming took 3 bases from V and 7 from J, leaving 10 bases between them. The CDR3 reads CASSFDPSNEQFF. CDR3 bases: TGTGCCAGCAGCTTTGACCCTTCAAATGAGCAGTTCTTC.

This clonotype has only a few counts. This rearrangement joins TRBV20-1 to TRBJ2-7; D unclear. CDR3 length equals 11 residues. V was trimmed by 5 bases and J by 5 bases, leaving 10 bases between them. In germline, CDR1 is DFQATT, CDR2 SNEGSKA (reference sequence). The DNA of the CDR3 is TGCAGTGCTCGGGTGAAGGACGAGCAGTACTTC. Its translation is CSARVKDEQYF.

V usage is TRBV5-4 and J usage is TRBJ2-1; a possible D gene is TRBD1 (7 bases). The length of the CDR3 is 14 residues. Trimming took off 4 bases at V and 4 bases at J, with 12 bases between the two ends. The germline CDR1 and CDR2 sequences are SGHNT and YYREEE (reference sequence). CDR3 in DNA: TGTGCCAGCAGCCCAGGGGGGAGGTACAATGAGCAGTTCTTC. Encoded protein: CASSPGGRYNEQFF.

The CDR3 DNA reads as TGTGCCAGCAGCTCGGGTGGGCCCTACGAGCAGTACTTC. The encoded protein is CASSSGGPYEQYF. The rearrangement links TRBV7-6 to TRBJ2-7; no clear D. V was shortened by 4 bases and J by 2 bases, with 9 bases between the two germline ends. The CDR3 runs 13 residues. Germline loops: CDR1 SGHVS, CDR2 FNYEAQ.

This sequence joins TRBV11-2 and TRBJ2-5; tentatively, D is TRBD2 (5 bases). Germline lookup yields CDR1 SGHAT and CDR2 FQNNGV. The CDR3 runs to 13 residues. V lost 5 bases and J lost 7, with 14 bases in between. The chain's CDR3 is CASSAQRRGTQYF. CDR3 DNA: TGTGCCAGCAGCGCACAGAGACGGGGGACCCAGTACTTC.

This clonotype was counted many times. This chain uses TRBV7-9 with TRBJ2-3, with D perhaps being TRBD1 or TRBD2 (6 bases each). V was pared by 7 bases and J by 4 bases, with 18 bases between. Germline CDR1 and CDR2: SEHNR and FQNEAQ (reference sequence). CDR3 length: 15 amino acids. CDR3 coding DNA: TGTGCCAGCACCACCTACGGGGGCGCCCCAGATACGCAGTATTTT. Protein: CASTTYGGAPDTQYF.

This clonotype was counted ten times or more. The gene calls are TRBV7-2 and TRBJ2-7; 8 nucleotides line up with TRBD2. Trimming at V came to 5 bases and at J to 5 bases, leaving 11 bases not matched to a gene. The V gene's germline CDR1 is SGHTA and CDR2 FQGNSA. The CDR3 runs 15 residues. The CDR3 here is CASSPRTSGRNEQYF. CDR3 sequence (DNA): TGTGCCAGCAGCCCTCGTACGAGCGGGAGAAACGAGCAGTACTTC.

The chain joins TRBV6-6 to TRBJ2-1, with 7 positions matching TRBD2. V lost 5 bases, J lost 10 bases, and 11 bases stayed unmatched. From germline, CDR1 is MNHNY and CDR2 SVGAGI (reference sequence). The length of the CDR3 is 14 residues. CDR3 protein: CASSLRDFGGEQFF. As DNA, the CDR3 is TGTGCCAGCAGTCTCCGGGACTTCGGGGGGGAGCAGTTCTTC.

This clonotype has at least ten counts. The V and J genes are TRBV7-2 and TRBJ1-2, with TRBD1 as a possible D gene (5 bases). The germline CDR1 and CDR2 sequences are SGHTA and FQGNSA. The CDR3 spans 14 residues. The V end was cut by 5 bases, the J end by 6 bases, with 16 bases between. The CDR3 loop reads CASSPAGLGDGYTF. The CDR3 DNA reads as TGTGCCAGCAGCCCCGCGGGATTGGGGGATGGCTACACCTTC.

This clonotype was seen a handful of times. The chain combines TRBV20-1 with TRBJ2-5; D uncertain. The ends were cut back, 1 base at V and 2 bases at J, with 8 bases in the middle. The CDR3 loop spans 13 amino acids. CDR1 is DFQATT, CDR2 SNEGSKA, per germline (reference sequence). The CDR3 loop is CSARASRQETQYF. The CDR3 DNA reads TGCAGTGCTAGAGCGTCTAGACAAGAGACCCAGTACTTC.

Only one count was recorded for this clonotype. The chain employs TRBV28 and TRBJ1-5, with D perhaps matching TRBD1 (6 bases). Germline CDR1 is MDHEN and CDR2 is SYDVKM. This CDR3 spans 13 amino acids. The V gene lost 6 bases and the J gene lost 4 bases, with 10 bases spanning the gap. The chain's CDR3 is CASRQGMNQPQHF. CDR3 sequence (DNA): TGTGCCAGCAGGCAGGGGATGAATCAGCCCCAGCATTTT.

The CDR3 spells CASSHGQGTLLNTGELFF. CDR3 in DNA: TGTGCCAGCAGCCATGGACAGGGGACCTTACTGAACACCGGGGAGCTGTTTTTT. The gene calls are TRBV7-9 and TRBJ2-2; TRBD1 aligns across 9 bases. This CDR3 has 18 residues. J gave up 1 base and V 5 bases, and 11 bases lay outside the gene matches. From germline, CDR1 is SEHNR and CDR2 FQNEAQ (reference sequence).

The sample holds a few counts of this clonotype. V and J are TRBV12-3 or TRBV12-4 and TRBJ2-6; the match to TRBD1 covers 7 bases. CDR3 size: 21 residues. V gave up 2 bases and J gave up 0 bases; unmatched junction bases: 16. The CDR3 loop reads CASSLRGTGTAGISGANVLTF. CDR3 coding DNA: TGTGCCAGCAGTTTAAGGGGTACCGGGACAGCTGGAATCTCTGGGGCCAACGTCCTGACTTTC.

This clonotype has at least ten counts. The chain links TRBV7-2 to TRBJ1-1; 9 positions agree with TRBD1. CDR3 length: 15 amino acids. Germline loops: CDR1 SGHTA, CDR2 FQGNSA. V trimming: 3 bases; J trimming: 3 bases; junction bases outside the gene matches: 5. For the CDR3, the DNA is TGTGCCAGCAGCTTCGGGACAGGGCGGGACACTGAAGCTTTCTTT. As protein: CASSFGTGRDTEAFF.

This clonotype has ten or more counts. This rearrangement joins TRBV6-5 to TRBJ1-2; 7 bases align to TRBD1. V lost 6 bases and J lost 4; bases outside the gene matches: 11. CDR3 length equals 15 residues. In germline, CDR1 is MNHEY, CDR2 SVGAGI. CDR3 in DNA: TGTGCCAGCAGCCTCGCATTAGGGGGCGGCTATGGCTACACCTTC. It encodes CASSLALGGGYGYTF.

At least ten counts were recorded for this clonotype. The chain joins TRBV7-3 to TRBJ2-5, with TRBD2 identical over 16 bases. CDR3 length equals 18 residues. V gave up 5 bases and J gave up 1 base; unmatched junction bases: 7. Per germline, CDR1 SGHTA and CDR2 FQGTGA. CDR3 protein: CASSAFGTSGGAQETQYF. CDR3 bases: TGTGCCAGCAGCGCATTCGGGACTAGCGGGGGGGCCCAAGAGACCCAGTACTTC.

As regards this clonotype: No conserved phenylalanine or tryptophan ends this CDR3, so it is likely a read error. The rearrangement uses TRBV4-2 and TRBJ1-5, with a tentative D call TRBD1 (5 bases). The CDR3 length is 13 residues. Germline V gene sequence: CDR1 LGHNA, CDR2 YNFKEQ. The V end lost 1 base, the J end lost 7 bases, and 8 bases lay between the germline ends. CDR3 DNA: TGTGCCAGCAGCCAAGGGCCAGGGCAGCCCCAGCATGTT. Protein: CASSQGPGQPQHV.